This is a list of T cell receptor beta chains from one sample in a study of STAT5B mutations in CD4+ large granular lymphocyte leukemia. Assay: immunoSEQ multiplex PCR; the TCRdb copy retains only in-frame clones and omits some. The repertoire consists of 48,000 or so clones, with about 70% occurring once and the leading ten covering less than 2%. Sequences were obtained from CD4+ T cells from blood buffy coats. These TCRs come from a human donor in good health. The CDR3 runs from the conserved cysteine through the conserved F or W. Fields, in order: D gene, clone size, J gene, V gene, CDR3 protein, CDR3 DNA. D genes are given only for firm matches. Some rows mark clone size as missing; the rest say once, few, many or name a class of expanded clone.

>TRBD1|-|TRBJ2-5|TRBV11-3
CASSSGQGPQETQYF
TGTGCCAGCAGCTCTGGACAGGGACCACAAGAGACCCAGTACTTC
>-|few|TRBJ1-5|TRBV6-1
CASRGISHQPQHF
TGTGCCAGCAGGGGGATCTCACATCAGCCCCAGCATTTT
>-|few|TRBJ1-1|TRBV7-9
CASRGNTEAFF
TGTGCCAGTAGGGGGAACACTGAAGCTTTCTTT
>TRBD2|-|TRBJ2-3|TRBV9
CASSTRSGGEGDTQYF
TGTGCCAGCAGCACCCGATCCGGGGGGGAGGGAGATACGCAGTATTTT
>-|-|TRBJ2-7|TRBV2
CASSDLGSYEQYF
TGTGCCAGCAGTGATTTAGGGTCCTACGAGCAGTACTTC
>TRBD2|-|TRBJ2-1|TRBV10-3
CAISETLAGGDEQFF
TGTGCCATCAGTGAGACCCTAGCGGGGGGAGATGAGCAGTTCTTC
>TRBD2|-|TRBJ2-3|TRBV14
CASSKGPSGELTDTQYF
TGTGCCAGCAGCAAAGGGCCTAGCGGGGAACTCACAGATACGCAGTATTTT
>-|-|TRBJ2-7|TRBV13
CASSSNYEQYF
TGTGCCAGCAGCTCCAACTACGAGCAGTACTTC
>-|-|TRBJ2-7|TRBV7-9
CASSRGNSYEQYF
TGTGCCAGCAGTCGGGGAAACTCCTACGAGCAGTACTTC
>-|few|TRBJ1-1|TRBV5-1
CASCLSGGNTEAFF
TGCGCCAGCTGCTTGAGTGGGGGAAACACTGAAGCTTTCTTT
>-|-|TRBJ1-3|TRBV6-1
CASSEPGLGNTIYF
TGTGCCAGCAGTGAACCAGGGTTAGGAAACACCATATATTTT
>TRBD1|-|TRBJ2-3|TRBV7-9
CASSPPGTGSDTQYF
TGTGCCAGCAGCCCACCGGGGACAGGGTCAGATACGCAGTATTTT
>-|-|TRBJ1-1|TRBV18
CASSPRETEAFF
TGTGCCAGCTCACCACGGGAGACTGAAGCTTTCTTT
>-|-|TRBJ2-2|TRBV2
CALKRGSNTGELFF
TGTGCCCTGAAAAGGGGCTCGAACACCGGGGAGCTGTTTTTT
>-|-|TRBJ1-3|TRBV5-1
CASSREATSGNTIYF
TGCGCCAGCAGCCGCGAGGCTACCTCTGGAAACACCATATATTTT
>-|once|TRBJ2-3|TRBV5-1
CASSLEGDTFEDTQYF
TGCGCCAGCAGCTTGGAGGGGGACACTTTTGAAGATACGCAGTATTTT
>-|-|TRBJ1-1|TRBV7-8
CASSLSGGSTEAFF
TGTGCCAGCAGCTTAAGCGGGGGTTCCACTGAAGCTTTCTTT
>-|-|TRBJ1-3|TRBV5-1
CASSLGLISGNTIYF
TGCGCCAGCAGCTTAGGGCTAATCTCTGGAAACACCATATATTTT
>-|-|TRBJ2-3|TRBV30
CAWRWVTDTQYF
TGTGCCTGGAGGTGGGTCACAGATACGCAGTATTTT
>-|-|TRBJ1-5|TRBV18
CASSPDGEGQPQHF
TGTGCCAGCTCACCGGACGGGGAGGGACAGCCCCAGCATTTT
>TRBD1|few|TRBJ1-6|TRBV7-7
CASSLGQGAKRLNSPLHF
TGTGCTAGCAGCTTAGGGCAGGGGGCTAAAAGGTTGAACTCACCCCTCCACTTT
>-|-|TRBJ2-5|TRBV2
CASSVDSQETQYF
TGTGCCAGCAGTGTCGACAGCCAAGAGACCCAGTACTTC
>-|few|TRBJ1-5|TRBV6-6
CASSYTSSGQPQHF
TGTGCCAGCAGTTACACGTCGTCCGGGCAGCCCCAGCATTTT
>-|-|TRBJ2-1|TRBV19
CASSTQGYEQFF
TGTGCCAGTAGCACCCAGGGTTATGAGCAGTTCTTC
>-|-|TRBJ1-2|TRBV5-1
CASSSDSYYGYTF
TGCGCCAGCAGCTCGGACAGCTACTATGGCTACACCTTC
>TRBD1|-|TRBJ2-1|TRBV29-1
CSVKVGTGLGNEQFF
TGCAGCGTTAAAGTCGGGACAGGGTTGGGGAATGAGCAGTTCTTC
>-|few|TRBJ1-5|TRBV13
CASSSRAGRGGGGNQPQHF
TGTGCCAGCAGCTCGCGGGCAGGTCGGGGGGGTGGCGGCAATCAGCCCCAGCATTTT
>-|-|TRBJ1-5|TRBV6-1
CASSEEAYQPQHF
TGTGCCAGCAGTGAAGAGGCTTACCAGCCCCAGCATTTT
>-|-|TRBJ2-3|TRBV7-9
CASSLAGPSTDTQYF
TGTGCCAGCAGCTTAGCAGGACCCTCCACAGATACGCAGTATTTT
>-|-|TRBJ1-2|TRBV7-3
CASSSSGGYGYTF
TGTGCCAGCAGCTCTTCGGGTGGCTATGGCTACACCTTC
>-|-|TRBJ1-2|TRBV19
CASSIRLRTAVEGYTF
TGTGCCAGTAGTATTCGGCTTCGGACAGCCGTGGAAGGCTACACCTTC
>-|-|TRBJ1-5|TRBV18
CASSPGVSNQPQHF
TGTGCCAGCTCACCGGGGGTAAGCAATCAGCCCCAGCATTTT
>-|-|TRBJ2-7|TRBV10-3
CAIGDSVLGQYF
TGTGCCATCGGTGACTCCGTCCTAGGGCAGTACTTC
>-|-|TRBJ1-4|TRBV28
CASRGMGGANEKLFF
TGTGCCAGCAGGGGAATGGGAGGGGCTAATGAAAAACTGTTTTTT
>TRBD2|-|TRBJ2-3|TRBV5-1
CASSLGTSVRTDTQYF
TGCGCCAGCAGCTTGGGGACTAGCGTGCGCACAGATACGCAGTATTTT
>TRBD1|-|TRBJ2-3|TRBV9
CASSVWTGPPDTQYF
TGTGCCAGCAGCGTGTGGACAGGACCCCCAGATACGCAGTATTTT
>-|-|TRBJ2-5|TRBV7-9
CASSLVVWETQYF
TGTGCCAGCAGCTTAGTTGTATGGGAGACCCAGTACTTC
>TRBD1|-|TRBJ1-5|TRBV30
CAWKGQGDNQPQHF
TGTGCCTGGAAGGGACAGGGGGACAATCAGCCCCAGCATTTT
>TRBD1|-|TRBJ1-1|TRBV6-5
CASSYSPDRAEAFF
TGTGCCAGCAGTTACTCTCCGGACAGGGCTGAAGCTTTCTTT
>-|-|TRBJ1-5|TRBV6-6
CASSYDDQPQHF
TGTGCCAGCAGTTACGACGATCAGCCCCAGCATTTT
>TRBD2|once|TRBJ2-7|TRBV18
CASSPGLAGAYEQYF
TGTGCCAGCTCACCGGGACTAGCGGGTGCCTACGAGCAGTACTTC
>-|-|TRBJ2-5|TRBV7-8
CASSLTFPQQETQYF
TGTGCCAGCAGCTTAACTTTTCCCCAGCAAGAGACCCAGTACTTC
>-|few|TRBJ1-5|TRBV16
CASSQGRASNQPQHF
TGTGCCAGCAGCCAAGGGAGGGCATCCAATCAGCCCCAGCATTTT
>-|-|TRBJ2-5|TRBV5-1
CASSLEGGRRETQYF
TGCGCCAGCAGCTTGGAAGGGGGGCGGAGGGAGACCCAGTACTTC
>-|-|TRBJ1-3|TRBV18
CASSPGLTGNTIYF
TGTGCCAGCTCACCAGGGCTGACTGGAAACACCATATATTTT
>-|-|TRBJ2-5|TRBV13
CASRVEGGETQYF
TGTGCCAGCAGAGTTGAGGGGGGCGAGACCCAGTACTTC
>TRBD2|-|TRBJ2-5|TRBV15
CATSSGTSGGAIQETQYF
TGTGCCACCAGCAGCGGGACTAGCGGGGGGGCGATCCAAGAGACCCAGTACTTC
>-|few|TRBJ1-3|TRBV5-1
CASSLSGQGYSGNTIYF
TGCGCCAGCAGCTTGAGCGGGCAGGGTTACTCTGGAAACACCATATATTTT
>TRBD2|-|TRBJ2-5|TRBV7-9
CASSPGLADQETQYF
TGTGCCAGCAGCCCGGGACTAGCGGACCAAGAGACCCAGTACTTC
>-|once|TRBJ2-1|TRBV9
CASSVATYNEQFF
TGTGCCAGCAGCGTAGCTACATACAATGAGCAGTTCTTC
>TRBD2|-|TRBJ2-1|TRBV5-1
CASSQGTSGGRGTEQFF
TGCGCCAGCAGCCAAGGGACTAGCGGGGGCCGGGGTACTGAGCAGTTCTTC
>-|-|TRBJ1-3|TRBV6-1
CASSEIRGNTIYF
TGTGCCAGCAGTGAAATCCGGGGAAACACCATATATTTT
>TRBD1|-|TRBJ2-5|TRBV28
CASSAAGGQETQYF
TGTGCCAGCAGTGCCGCAGGGGGCCAAGAGACCCAGTACTTC
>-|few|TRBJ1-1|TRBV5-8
CASSLQVETEAFF
TGTGCCAGCAGCTTACAGGTGGAAACTGAAGCTTTCTTT
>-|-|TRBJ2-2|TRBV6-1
CASRGLNTGELFF
TGTGCCAGCAGGGGGTTGAACACCGGGGAGCTGTTTTTT